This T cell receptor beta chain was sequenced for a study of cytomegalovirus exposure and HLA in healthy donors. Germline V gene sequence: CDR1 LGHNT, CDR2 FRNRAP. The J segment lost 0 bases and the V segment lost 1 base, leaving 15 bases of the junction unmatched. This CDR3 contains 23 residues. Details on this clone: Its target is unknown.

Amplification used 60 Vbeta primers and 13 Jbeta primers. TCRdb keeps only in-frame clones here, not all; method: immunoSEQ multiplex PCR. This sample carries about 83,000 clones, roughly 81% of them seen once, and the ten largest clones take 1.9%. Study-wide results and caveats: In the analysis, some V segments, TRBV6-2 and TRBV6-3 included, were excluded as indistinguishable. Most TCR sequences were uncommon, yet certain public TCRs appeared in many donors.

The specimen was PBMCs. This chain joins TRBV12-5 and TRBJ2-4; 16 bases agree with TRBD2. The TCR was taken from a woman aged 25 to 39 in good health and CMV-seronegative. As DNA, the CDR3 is TGTGCTAGTGGTTTGGCCCCATATGCCGGGACTAGCGGGAGGGCCCTAGCCAAAAACATTCAGTACTTC. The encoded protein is CASGLAPYAGTSGRALAKNIQYF.